This TCR beta chain was sequenced during a study of cytomegalovirus exposure and HLA in healthy donors. The study's findings and limits: Being productive about 90% or about 30% of the time was typical of most TCR beta V segments in an earlier analysis.

Although they were nominally healthy when sampled, donors likely had unrecorded immune exposures. PCR amplification relied on 60 Vbeta primers (plus 13 Jbeta primers). TCRdb's table, derived via immunoSEQ multiplex PCR, lists solely in-frame clones and lacks some. This repertoire shows approximately 53,000 clones, 60% to 80% found once; its top ten account for 2.5% to 3%. Only one count was recorded for this clone. As yet, its antigen is unknown. The germline V gene encodes CDR1 SGHAT and CDR2 FQNNGV. The CDR3 spans 15 residues. Trimming took off 5 bases at V and 2 bases at J, with 15 bases between the two ends.

The source is a woman between 40 and 50 years old in good health and CMV-seropositive. Sequenced sample: PBMCs. The chain uses TRBV11-2 and TRBJ2-5, with D perhaps TRBD2 (6 bases). The CDR3 bases are TGTGCCAGCAGCCGCCCGGACGGGGGACAAGAGACCCAGTACTTC. This translates into CASSRPDGGQETQYF.